These 16 T cell receptor beta chains were sequenced from one sample in a study of T cell clones after liver transplantation. Assay used: immunoSEQ multiplex PCR; TCRdb lists only in-frame clones, some missing. The table has tens of thousands of clones, about four fifths seen once. Sequencing was performed on CD4+ T cells from blood, taken 12 months after liver transplant. The receptors originated from a human patient who received a liver transplant. Part of the T cell pool may stem from the graft donor.

The chain couples TRBV5-1 to TRBJ1-5; no clear D. Trimming removed 0 bases from V and 4 bases from J, with 8 bases in between. CDR1 is SGHRS and CDR2 is YFSETQ in the germline V gene. This CDR3 spans 14 amino acids. The chain's CDR3 is CASSLESPNQPQHF. CDR3 nucleotides: TGCGCCAGCAGCTTGGAGAGCCCAAATCAGCCCCAGCATTTT.

The chain links TRBV6-1 to TRBJ2-7; 9 bases line up with TRBD1. Germline CDR1 MNHNS, CDR2 SASEGT. V dropped 6 bases and J dropped 1; count of bases not matched to a gene: 7. The CDR3 contains 15 residues. CDR3 bases: TGTGCCAGCAGGCCGGGACAGGGATTTTCCTACGAGCAGTACTTC. Amino acids: CASRPGQGFSYEQYF.

This clone was observed a few times. This chain joins TRBV15 and TRBJ2-7; D possibly matches TRBD1 or TRBD2 (5 bases each). V lost 1 base to trimming and J lost 2 bases, with 12 bases between them. The CDR3 has 15 residues. Germline CDR1 reads LNHNV; CDR2 reads YYDKDF (reference sequence). This CDR3 reads CATSRGGMNTYEQYF. The CDR3 DNA reads TGTGCCACCAGCAGAGGGGGGATGAATACCTACGAGCAGTACTTC.

This clone was counted once. This chain joins TRBV2 and TRBJ2-6, with TRBD2 as a possible D gene (7 bases). CDR1 is SNHLY and CDR2 is FYNNEI in the germline V gene. This CDR3 has 16 amino acids. V gave up 8 bases and J gave up 0 bases, with 14 bases separating them. CDR3 sequence reads: CASGRAGDSGANVLTF. The CDR3 DNA follows: TGTGCCAGCGGGAGGGCAGGGGACTCTGGGGCCAACGTCCTGACTTTC.

The chain couples TRBV5-4 to TRBJ2-1, with 10 bases that match TRBD2. J gave up 7 bases and V 2 bases, and 9 bases lay outside the gene matches. The CDR3 runs to 16 residues. Germline values: CDR1 SGHNT, CDR2 YYREEE (reference sequence). CDR3 nucleotides: TGTGCCAGCAGCTTATCCGGGACTAGCGCGTTGAATGAGCAGTTCTTC. Translating it yields CASSLSGTSALNEQFF.

The genes are TRBV5-1 and TRBJ1-3, with D perhaps TRBD1 (5 bases). The CDR3 consists of 14 residues. In germline, CDR1 is SGHRS, CDR2 YFSETQ. V was trimmed by 5 bases and J by 6 bases, leaving 15 bases between them. The CDR3, as DNA: TGCGCCAGCAGTCGTCTGGGGGGAGAAAACACCATATATTTT. It specifies CASSRLGGENTIYF.

This clone was recorded a few times. This chain uses TRBV7-9 with TRBJ1-2; D remains ambiguous. The CDR3 consists of 16 residues. Trimming removed 0 bases from V and 3 bases from J, with 14 bases in between. The germline V gene has CDR1 SEHNR and CDR2 FQNEAQ (reference sequence). The CDR3 sequence is CASSLARGQWDYGYTF. CDR3 nucleotides: TGTGCCAGCAGCTTAGCCCGTGGGCAGTGGGACTATGGCTACACCTTC.

This clone was recorded once. The rearrangement uses TRBV29-1 and TRBJ2-3; TRBD2 matches 8 bases. In germline, CDR1 is SQVTM, CDR2 ANQGSEA. The CDR3 runs to 15 residues. Trimming at V came to 4 bases and at J to 0 bases, leaving 6 bases not matched to a gene. The CDR3 here is CSVATTSVSTDTQYF. The CDR3 bases are TGCAGCGTTGCTACGACTAGCGTGAGCACAGATACGCAGTATTTT.

V is TRBV5-4 and J is TRBJ2-7, with 10 positions matching TRBD2. CDR1 and CDR2 (germline): SGHNT, YYREEE (reference sequence). After removal of 2 bases from V and 1 base from J, the junction contained 6 bases not matched to a gene. This CDR3 is built from 16 residues. Here the CDR3 reads CASSFPLAGESYEQYF. DNA of the CDR3: TGTGCCAGCAGCTTCCCCCTAGCGGGGGAATCCTACGAGCAGTACTTC. The full variable domain, rest sourced from reference TRBV5-4 and TRBJ2-7, is ETGVTQSPTHLIKTRGQQVTLRCSSQSGHNTVSWYQQALGQGPQFIFQYYREEENGRGNFPPRFSGLQFPNYSSELNVNALELDDSALYLCASSFPLAGESYEQYFGPGTRLTVT.

The chain employs TRBV28 and TRBJ2-7; 9 positions match TRBD1. The V gene's germline CDR1 is MDHEN and CDR2 SYDVKM. The CDR3 covers 18 residues. V lost 2 bases to trimming and J lost 6 bases; unmatched junction nucleotides: 17. The CDR3 DNA sequence: TGTGCCAGCAGTTTAGTCTTGGTGGTCGGGACAGGGCCTCGCGAGCAGTACTTC. Its protein is CASSLVLVVGTGPREQYF.

The rearrangement uses TRBV5-1 and TRBJ2-6; weak D call: TRBD1 (5 bases). The CDR3 runs to 16 residues. V was trimmed by 4 bases and J by 0 bases, leaving 11 bases between them. Germline CDR1 SGHRS, CDR2 YFSETQ. The DNA of the CDR3 is TGCGCCAGCAGCCCCCAAGACAGCTCTGGGGCCAACGTCCTGACTTTC. Its protein product is CASSPQDSSGANVLTF.

The gene calls are TRBV7-9 and TRBJ1-5; possible D gene TRBD1, 6 bases. The CDR3 covers 18 residues. In germline, CDR1 is SEHNR, CDR2 FQNEAQ (reference sequence). V was trimmed by 5 bases and J by 0 bases, leaving 20 bases between them. The CDR3 loop reads CASSRSFGAQGSNQPQHF. As DNA, the CDR3 is TGTGCCAGCAGCCGTTCGTTTGGGGCACAGGGTAGCAATCAGCCCCAGCATTTT.

This rearrangement joins TRBV5-1 to TRBJ2-5; D uncertain. This CDR3 is 14 amino acids long. The V end was cut by 0 bases, the J end by 0 bases, with 6 bases between. Germline assignment: CDR1 SGHRS and CDR2 YFSETQ. In DNA, the CDR3 is TGCGCCAGCAGCTTGGGGACGGACCAAGAGACCCAGTACTTC. It specifies CASSLGTDQETQYF.

The chain has TRBV4-2 and TRBJ2-5; D unclear. The CDR3 covers 14 residues. Trimming cost V 1 base and J 2 bases, with 8 bases left between them. The germline gives CDR1 LGHNA, CDR2 YNFKEQ. The DNA for the CDR3 is TGTGCCAGCAGCCAAGGGCACACGCAAGAGACCCAGTACTTC. This encodes CASSQGHTQETQYF.

This sequence joins TRBV11-1 and TRBJ2-7; TRBD1 agrees at 8 bases. The CDR3 covers 12 residues. CDR1 is SGHAT and CDR2 is FQDESV in the germline V gene (reference sequence). Unmatched junction bases numbered 3, after V lost 6 bases and J lost 5 bases. CDR3 in DNA: TGTGCCAGCAGTTCAGGGGGCCACGAGCAGTACTTC. This codes for CASSSGGHEQYF.

The chain recombines TRBV6-1 with TRBJ2-6; D call uncertain. Looked up from germline, CDR1 is MNHNS and CDR2 is SASEGT. This CDR3 region has 15 residues. Between the trimmed V and J ends, which lost 11 bases and 3 bases, there was a span of 17 bases. This CDR3 reads CAVSPQAGGANVLTF. The CDR3 DNA is TGTGCCGTTTCCCCCCAGGCCGGTGGGGCCAACGTCCTGACTTTC.